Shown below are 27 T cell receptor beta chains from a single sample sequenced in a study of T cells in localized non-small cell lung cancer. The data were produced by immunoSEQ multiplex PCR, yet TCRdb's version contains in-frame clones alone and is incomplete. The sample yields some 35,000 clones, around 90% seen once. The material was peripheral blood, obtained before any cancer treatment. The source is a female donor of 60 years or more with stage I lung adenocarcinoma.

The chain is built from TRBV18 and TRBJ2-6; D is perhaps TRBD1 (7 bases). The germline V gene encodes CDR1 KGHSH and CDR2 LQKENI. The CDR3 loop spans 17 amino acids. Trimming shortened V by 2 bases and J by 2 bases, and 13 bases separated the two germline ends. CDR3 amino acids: CASSPTARGAGANVLTF. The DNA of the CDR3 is TGTGCCAGCTCACCAACCGCCAGGGGGGCTGGGGCCAACGTCCTGACTTTC.

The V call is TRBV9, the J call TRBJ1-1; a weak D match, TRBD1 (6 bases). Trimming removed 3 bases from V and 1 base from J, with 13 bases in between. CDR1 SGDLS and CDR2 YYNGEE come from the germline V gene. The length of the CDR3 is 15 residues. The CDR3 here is CASSEAKQGNTEAFF. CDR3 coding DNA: TGTGCCAGCAGCGAGGCAAAACAGGGGAACACTGAAGCTTTCTTT.

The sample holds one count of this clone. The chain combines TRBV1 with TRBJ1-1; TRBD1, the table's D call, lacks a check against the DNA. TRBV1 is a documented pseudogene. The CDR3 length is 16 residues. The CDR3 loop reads CTSSQTIRGMNTEAFF. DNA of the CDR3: TGCACCAGCAGCCAAACAATAAGGGGGATGAACACTGAAGCTTTCTTT.

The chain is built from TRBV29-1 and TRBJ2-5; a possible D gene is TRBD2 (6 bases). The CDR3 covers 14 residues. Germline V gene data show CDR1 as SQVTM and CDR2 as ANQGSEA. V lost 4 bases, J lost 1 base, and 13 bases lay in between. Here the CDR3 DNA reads TGCAGCGTTGTCGCCCCGGGGGTCCAAGAGACCCAGTACTTC. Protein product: CSVVAPGVQETQYF.

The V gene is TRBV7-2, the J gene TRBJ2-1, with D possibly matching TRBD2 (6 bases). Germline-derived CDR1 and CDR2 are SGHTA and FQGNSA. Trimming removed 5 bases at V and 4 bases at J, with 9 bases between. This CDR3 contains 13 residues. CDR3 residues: CASSQGLYNEQFF. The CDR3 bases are TGTGCCAGCAGCCAGGGACTTTACAATGAGCAGTTCTTC.

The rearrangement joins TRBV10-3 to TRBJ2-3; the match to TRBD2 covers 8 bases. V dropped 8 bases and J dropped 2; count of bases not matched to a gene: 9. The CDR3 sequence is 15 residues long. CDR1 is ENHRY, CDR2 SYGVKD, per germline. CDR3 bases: TGTGCCATCGGGGTCGGGGGGGCCCTCACAGATACGCAGTATTTT. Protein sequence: CAIGVGGALTDTQYF.

The CDR3 loop is CASSEISPRTGGRFF. The CDR3 DNA is TGTGCCAGCAGTGAAATCTCCCCGCGGACAGGGGGCCGGTTCTTC. The chain couples TRBV2 to TRBJ2-1; 11 bases map to TRBD1. V gave up 2 bases and J gave up 15 bases; unmatched junction bases: 12. CDR3 length: 15 residues. CDR1 SNHLY and CDR2 FYNNEI come from the germline V gene.

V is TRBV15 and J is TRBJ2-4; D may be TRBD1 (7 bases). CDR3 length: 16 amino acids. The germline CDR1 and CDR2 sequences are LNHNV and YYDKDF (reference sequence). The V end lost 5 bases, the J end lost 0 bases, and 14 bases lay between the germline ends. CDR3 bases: TGTGCCACCAGCCTCTCAGGGGGACTAGCCAAAAACATTCAGTACTTC. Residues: CATSLSGGLAKNIQYF.

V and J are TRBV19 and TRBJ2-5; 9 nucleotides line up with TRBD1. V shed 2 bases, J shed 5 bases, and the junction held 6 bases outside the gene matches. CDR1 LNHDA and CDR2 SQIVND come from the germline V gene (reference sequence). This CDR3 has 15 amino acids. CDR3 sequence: CASSIRTGERETQYF. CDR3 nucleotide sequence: TGTGCCAGTAGTATAAGGACAGGGGAAAGGGAGACCCAGTACTTC.

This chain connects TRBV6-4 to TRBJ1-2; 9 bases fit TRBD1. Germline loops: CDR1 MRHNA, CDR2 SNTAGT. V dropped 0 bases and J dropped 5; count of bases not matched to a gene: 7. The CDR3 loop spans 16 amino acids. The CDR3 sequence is CASSDSGTGYMYGYTF. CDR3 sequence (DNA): TGTGCCAGCAGTGACTCCGGGACAGGGTACATGTATGGCTACACCTTC.

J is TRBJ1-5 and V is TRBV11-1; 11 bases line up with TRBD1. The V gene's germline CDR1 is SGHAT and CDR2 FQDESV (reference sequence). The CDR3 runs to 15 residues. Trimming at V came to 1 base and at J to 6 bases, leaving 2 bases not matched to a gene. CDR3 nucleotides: TGTGCCAGCAGCTTAGACGGGACAGGGGGTCAGCCCCAGCATTTT. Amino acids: CASSLDGTGGQPQHF.

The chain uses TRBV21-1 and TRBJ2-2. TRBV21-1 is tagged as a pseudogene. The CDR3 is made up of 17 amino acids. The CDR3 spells CASSKDSPGTDTGELFF. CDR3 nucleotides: TGTGCCAGCAGCAAGGACTCCCCAGGGACCGACACCGGGGAGCTGTTTTTT.

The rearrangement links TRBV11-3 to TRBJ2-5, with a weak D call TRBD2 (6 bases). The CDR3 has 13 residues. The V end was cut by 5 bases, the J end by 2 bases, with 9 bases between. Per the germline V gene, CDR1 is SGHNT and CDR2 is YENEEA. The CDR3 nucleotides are TGTGCCAGCAGCCCCGGACTACAAGAGACCCAGTACTTC. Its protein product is CASSPGLQETQYF.

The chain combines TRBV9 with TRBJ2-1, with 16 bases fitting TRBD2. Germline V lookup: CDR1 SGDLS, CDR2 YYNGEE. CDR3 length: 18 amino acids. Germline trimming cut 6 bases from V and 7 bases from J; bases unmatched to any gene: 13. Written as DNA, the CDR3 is TGTGCCAGCACCTCGGGACTAGCGGGGGGGCCAAAAAGGAATGAGCAGTTCTTC. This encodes CASTSGLAGGPKRNEQFF.

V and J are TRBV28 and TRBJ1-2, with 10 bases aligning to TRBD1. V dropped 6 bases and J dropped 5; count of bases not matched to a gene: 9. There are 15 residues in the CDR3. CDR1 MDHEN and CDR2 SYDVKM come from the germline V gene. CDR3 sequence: CASRTGTGALYGYTF. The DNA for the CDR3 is TGTGCCAGCAGAACCGGGACAGGGGCCTTATATGGCTACACCTTC.

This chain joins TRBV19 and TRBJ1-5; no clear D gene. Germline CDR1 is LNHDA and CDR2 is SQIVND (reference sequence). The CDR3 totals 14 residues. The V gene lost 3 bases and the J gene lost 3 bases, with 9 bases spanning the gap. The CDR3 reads CASSILGNNQPQHF. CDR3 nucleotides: TGTGCCAGTAGTATTTTGGGTAACAATCAGCCCCAGCATTTT.

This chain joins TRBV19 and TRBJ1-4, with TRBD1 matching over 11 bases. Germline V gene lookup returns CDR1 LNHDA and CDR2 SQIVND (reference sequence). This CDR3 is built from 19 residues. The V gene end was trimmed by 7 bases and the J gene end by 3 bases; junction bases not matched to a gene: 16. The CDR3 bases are TGTGCCAGTACAGTTTTGTCCGGGACAGGGGGATTTTCTAATGAAAAACTGTTTTTT. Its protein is CASTVLSGTGGFSNEKLFF.

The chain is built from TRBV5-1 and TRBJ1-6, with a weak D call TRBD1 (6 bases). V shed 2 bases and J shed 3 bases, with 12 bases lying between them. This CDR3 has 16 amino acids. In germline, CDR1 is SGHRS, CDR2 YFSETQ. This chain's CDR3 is CASSLGGPLYNSPLHF. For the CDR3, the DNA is TGCGCCAGCAGCTTAGGGGGGCCCCTCTATAATTCACCCCTCCACTTT.

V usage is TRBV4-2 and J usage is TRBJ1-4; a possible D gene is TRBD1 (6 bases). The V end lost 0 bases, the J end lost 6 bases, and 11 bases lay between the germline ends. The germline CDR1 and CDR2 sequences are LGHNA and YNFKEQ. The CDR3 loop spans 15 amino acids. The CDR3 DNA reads TGTGCCAGCAGCCAAGATCAGGGGTTCGATGAAAAACTGTTTTTT. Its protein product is CASSQDQGFDEKLFF.

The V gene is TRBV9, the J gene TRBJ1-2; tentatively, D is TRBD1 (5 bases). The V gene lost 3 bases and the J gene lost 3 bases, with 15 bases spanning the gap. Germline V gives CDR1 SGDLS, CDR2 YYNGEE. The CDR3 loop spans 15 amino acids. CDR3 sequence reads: CASSEGMGYDYGYTF. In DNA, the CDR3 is TGTGCCAGCAGCGAGGGGATGGGTTATGACTATGGCTACACCTTC. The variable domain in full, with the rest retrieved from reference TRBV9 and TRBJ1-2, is DSGVTQTPKHLITATGQRVTLRCSPRSGDLSVYWYQQSLDQGLQFLIQYYNGEERAKGNILERFSAQQFPDLHSELNLSSLELGDSALYFCASSEGMGYDYGYTFGSGTRLTVV.

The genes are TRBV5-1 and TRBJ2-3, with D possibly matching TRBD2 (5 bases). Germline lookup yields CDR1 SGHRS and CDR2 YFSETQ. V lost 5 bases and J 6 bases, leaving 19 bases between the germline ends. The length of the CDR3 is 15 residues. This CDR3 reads CASSSDYLGEDTQYF. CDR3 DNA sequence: TGCGCCAGCAGTTCCGACTATCTGGGTGAGGATACGCAGTATTTT.

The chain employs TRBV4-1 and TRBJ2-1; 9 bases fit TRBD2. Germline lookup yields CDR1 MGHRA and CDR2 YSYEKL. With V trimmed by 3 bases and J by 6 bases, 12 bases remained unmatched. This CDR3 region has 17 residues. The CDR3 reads CASSQLGWRGGGNEQFF. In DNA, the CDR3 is TGCGCCAGCAGCCAGCTTGGGTGGCGGGGGGGAGGCAATGAGCAGTTCTTC.

The CDR3, as DNA: TGTGCCAGCCGGGGGACAGGCAAAATGAACACTGAAGCTTTCTTT. Its translation is CASRGTGKMNTEAFF. This chain links TRBV28 with TRBJ1-1, with TRBD1 matching 8 bases. CDR1 and CDR2 (germline): MDHEN, SYDVKM. Germline trimming cut 8 bases from V and 0 bases from J; bases unmatched to any gene: 8. The length of the CDR3 is 15 residues.

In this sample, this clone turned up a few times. DNA for the CDR3: TGCAGCGTTGGACAGGGGAGCTCGATCGGGGAGCTGTTTTTT. As protein: CSVGQGSSIGELFF. V gene TRBV29-1 combines with J gene TRBJ2-2; 8 bases are shared with TRBD1. V lost 4 bases, J lost 7 bases, and 8 bases stayed unmatched. Germline lookup yields CDR1 SQVTM and CDR2 ANQGSEA. This CDR3 has 14 residues.

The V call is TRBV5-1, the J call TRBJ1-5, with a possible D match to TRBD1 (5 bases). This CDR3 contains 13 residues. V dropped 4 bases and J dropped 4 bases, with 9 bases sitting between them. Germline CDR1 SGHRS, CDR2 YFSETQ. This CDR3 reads CASSQTVNQPQHF. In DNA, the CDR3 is TGCGCCAGCAGCCAGACAGTTAATCAGCCCCAGCATTTT. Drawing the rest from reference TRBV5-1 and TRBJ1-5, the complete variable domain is KAGVTQTPRYLIKTRGQQVTLSCSPISGHRSVSWYQQTPGQGLQFLFEYFSETQRNKGNFPGRFSGRQFSNSRSEMNVSTLELGDSALYLCASSQTVNQPQHFGDGTRLSIL.

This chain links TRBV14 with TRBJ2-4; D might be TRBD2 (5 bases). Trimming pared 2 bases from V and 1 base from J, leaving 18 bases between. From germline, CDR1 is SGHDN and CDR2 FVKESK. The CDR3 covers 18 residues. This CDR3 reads CASSQTVRADLAKNIQYF. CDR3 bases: TGTGCCAGCAGCCAAACGGTGAGGGCTGATCTTGCCAAAAACATTCAGTACTTC. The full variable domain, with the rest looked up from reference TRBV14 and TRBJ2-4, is EAGVTQFPSHSVIEKGQTVTLRCDPISGHDNLYWYRRVMGKEIKFLLHFVKESKQDESGMPNNRFLAERTGGTYSTLKVQPAELEDSGVYFCASSQTVRADLAKNIQYFGAGTRLSVL.

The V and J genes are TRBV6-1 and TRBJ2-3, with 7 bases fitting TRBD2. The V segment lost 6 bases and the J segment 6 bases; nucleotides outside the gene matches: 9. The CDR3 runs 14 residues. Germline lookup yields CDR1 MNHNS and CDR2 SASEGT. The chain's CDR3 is CASRGDYQFDTQYF. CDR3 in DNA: TGTGCCAGCAGGGGGGACTATCAATTTGATACGCAGTATTTT.